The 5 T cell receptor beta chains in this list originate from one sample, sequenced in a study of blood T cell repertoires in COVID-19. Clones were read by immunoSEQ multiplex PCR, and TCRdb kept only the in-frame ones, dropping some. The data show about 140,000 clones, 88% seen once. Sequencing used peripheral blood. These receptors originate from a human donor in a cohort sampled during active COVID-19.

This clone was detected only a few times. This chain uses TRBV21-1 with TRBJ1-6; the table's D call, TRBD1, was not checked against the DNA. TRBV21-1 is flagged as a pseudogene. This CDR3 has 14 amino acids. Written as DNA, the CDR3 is TGTGCCAGCAGCAAGGCAGGTGGGAATTCACCCCTCCACTTT. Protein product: CASSKAGGNSPLHF.

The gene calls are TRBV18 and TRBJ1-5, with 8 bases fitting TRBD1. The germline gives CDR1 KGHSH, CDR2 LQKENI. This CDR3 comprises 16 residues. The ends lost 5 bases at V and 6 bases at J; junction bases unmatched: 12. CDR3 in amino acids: CASSKQGAPTSQPQHF. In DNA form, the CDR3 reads TGTGCCAGCTCAAAGCAGGGGGCCCCAACATCTCAGCCCCAGCATTTT.

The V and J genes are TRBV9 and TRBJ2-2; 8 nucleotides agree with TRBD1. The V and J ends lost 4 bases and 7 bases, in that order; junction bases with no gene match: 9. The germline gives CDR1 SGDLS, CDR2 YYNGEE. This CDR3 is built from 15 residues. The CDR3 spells CASSPRTGLDGELFF. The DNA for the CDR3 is TGTGCCAGCAGCCCAAGGACAGGGCTCGACGGGGAGCTGTTTTTT. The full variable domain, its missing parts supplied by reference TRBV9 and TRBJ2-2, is DSGVTQTPKHLITATGQRVTLRCSPRSGDLSVYWYQQSLDQGLQFLIQYYNGEERAKGNILERFSAQQFPDLHSELNLSSLELGDSALYFCASSPRTGLDGELFFGEGSRLTVL.

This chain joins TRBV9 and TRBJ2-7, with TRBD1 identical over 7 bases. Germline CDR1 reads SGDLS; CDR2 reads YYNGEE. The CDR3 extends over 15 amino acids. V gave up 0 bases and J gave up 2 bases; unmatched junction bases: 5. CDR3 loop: CASSVGSGTAYEQYF. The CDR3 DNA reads TGTGCCAGCAGCGTAGGGTCCGGGACAGCCTACGAGCAGTACTTC.

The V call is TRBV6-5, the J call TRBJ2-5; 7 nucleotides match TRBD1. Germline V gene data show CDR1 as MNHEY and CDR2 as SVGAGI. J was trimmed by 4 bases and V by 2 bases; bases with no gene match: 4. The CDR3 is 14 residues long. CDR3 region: CASSYRDRRETQYF. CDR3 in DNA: TGTGCCAGCAGTTACCGGGACAGACGAGAGACCCAGTACTTC.